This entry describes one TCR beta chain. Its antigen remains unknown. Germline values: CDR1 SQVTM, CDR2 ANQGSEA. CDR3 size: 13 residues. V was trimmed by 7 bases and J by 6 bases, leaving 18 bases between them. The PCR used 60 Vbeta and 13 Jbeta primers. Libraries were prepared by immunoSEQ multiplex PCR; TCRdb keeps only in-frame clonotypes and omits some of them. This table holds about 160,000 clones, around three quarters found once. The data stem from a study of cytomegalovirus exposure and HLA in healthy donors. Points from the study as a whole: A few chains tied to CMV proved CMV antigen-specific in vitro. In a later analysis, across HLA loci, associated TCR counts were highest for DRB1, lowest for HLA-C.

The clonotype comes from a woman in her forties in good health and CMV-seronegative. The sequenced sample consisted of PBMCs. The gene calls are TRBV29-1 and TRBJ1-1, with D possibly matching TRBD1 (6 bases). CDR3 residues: CSATDSGEAEAFF. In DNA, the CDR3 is TGCAGCGCCACGGACAGTGGTGAAGCTGAAGCTTTCTTT.